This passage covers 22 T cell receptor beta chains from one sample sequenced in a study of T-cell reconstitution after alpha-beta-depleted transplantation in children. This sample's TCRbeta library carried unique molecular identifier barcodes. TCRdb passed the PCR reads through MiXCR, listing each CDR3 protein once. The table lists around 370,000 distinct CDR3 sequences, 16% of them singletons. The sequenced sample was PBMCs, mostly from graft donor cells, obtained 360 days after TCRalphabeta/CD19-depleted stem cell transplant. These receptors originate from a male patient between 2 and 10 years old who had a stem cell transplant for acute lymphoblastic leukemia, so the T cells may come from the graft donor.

In DNA form, the CDR3 reads TGTGCCAGCAGCTCCGGGACAGGGTTTCGGGATACGCAGTATTTT. Translating it yields CASSSGTGFRDTQYF. The rearrangement joins TRBV7-9 to TRBJ2-3, with 9 bases aligning to TRBD1. This CDR3 has 15 amino acids. The V and J ends lost 4 bases and 6 bases, in that order; junction bases with no gene match: 8. Germline-derived CDR1 and CDR2 are SEHNR and FQNEAQ (reference sequence).

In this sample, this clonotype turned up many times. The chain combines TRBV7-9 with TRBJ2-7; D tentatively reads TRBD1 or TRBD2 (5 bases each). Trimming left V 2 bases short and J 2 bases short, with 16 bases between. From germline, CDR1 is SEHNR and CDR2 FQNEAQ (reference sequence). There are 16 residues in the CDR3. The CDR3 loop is CASSLHGSWGAYEQYF. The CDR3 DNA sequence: TGTGCCAGCAGCTTACATGGGAGCTGGGGCGCCTACGAGCAGTACTTC.

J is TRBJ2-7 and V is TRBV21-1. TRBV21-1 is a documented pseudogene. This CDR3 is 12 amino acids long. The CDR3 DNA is TGTGCCAGCAGCAAAGTGGGGTACGAGCAGTACTTC. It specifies CASSKVGYEQYF.

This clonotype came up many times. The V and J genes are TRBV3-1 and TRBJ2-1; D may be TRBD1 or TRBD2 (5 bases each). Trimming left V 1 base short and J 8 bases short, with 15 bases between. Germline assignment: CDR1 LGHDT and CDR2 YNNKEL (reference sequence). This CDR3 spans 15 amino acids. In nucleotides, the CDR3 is TGTGCCAGCAGCCAAGGGCCATTGGGGACCGATGAGCAGTTCTTC. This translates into CASSQGPLGTDEQFF.

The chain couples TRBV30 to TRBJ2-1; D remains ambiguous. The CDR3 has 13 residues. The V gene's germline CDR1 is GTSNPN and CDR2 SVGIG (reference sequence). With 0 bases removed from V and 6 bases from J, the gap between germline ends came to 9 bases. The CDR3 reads CAWSVSGVNEQFF. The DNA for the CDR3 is TGTGCCTGGAGTGTTTCGGGTGTCAATGAGCAGTTCTTC.

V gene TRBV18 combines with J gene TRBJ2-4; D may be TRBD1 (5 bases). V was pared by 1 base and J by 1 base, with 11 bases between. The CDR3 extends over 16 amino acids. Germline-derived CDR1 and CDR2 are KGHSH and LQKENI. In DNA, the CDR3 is TGTGCCAGCTCACCACTTGCAGGGATGGCCAAAAACATTCAGTACTTC. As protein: CASSPLAGMAKNIQYF. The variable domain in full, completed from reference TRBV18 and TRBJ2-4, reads NAGVMQNPRHLVRRRGQEARLRCSPMKGHSHVYWYRQLPEEGLKFMVYLQKENIIDESGMPKERFSAEFPKEGPSILRIQQVVRGDSAAYFCASSPLAGMAKNIQYFGAGTRLSVL.

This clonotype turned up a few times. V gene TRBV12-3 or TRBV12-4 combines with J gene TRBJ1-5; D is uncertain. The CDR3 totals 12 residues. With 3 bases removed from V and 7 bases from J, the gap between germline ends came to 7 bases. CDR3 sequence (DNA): TGTGCCAGCAGTTTTGGTCTACAGCCCCAGCATTTT. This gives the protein CASSFGLQPQHF.

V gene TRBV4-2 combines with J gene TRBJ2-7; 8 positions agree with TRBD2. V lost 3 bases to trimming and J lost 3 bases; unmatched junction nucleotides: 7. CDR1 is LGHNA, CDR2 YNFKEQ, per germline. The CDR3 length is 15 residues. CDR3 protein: CASSQARTSLYEQYF. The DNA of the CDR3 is TGTGCCAGCAGCCAGGCCAGGACTAGCCTCTACGAGCAGTACTTC.

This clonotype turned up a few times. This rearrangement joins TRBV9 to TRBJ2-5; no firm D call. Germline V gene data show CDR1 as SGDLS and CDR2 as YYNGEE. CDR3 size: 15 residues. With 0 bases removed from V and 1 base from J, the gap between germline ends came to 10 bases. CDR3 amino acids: CASSVGFSFQETQYF. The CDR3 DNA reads TGTGCCAGCAGCGTAGGGTTTAGCTTCCAAGAGACCCAGTACTTC.

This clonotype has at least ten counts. CDR3 sequence reads: CAISEPNTETQYF. The CDR3 DNA is TGTGCCATCAGTGAGCCCAATACCGAGACCCAGTACTTC. The genes are TRBV10-3 and TRBJ2-5, with D unclear. The V gene's germline CDR1 is ENHRY and CDR2 SYGVKD. The CDR3 runs 13 residues. V dropped 2 bases and J dropped 5 bases, with 9 bases sitting between them.

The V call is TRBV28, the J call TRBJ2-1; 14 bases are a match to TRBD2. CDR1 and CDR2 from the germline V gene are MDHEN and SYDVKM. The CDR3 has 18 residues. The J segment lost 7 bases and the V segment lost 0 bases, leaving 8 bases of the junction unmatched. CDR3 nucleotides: TGTGCCAGCAGTTTATGGAGACTAGCGGGAGGGCCGGATAATGAGCAGTTCTTC. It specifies CASSLWRLAGGPDNEQFF.

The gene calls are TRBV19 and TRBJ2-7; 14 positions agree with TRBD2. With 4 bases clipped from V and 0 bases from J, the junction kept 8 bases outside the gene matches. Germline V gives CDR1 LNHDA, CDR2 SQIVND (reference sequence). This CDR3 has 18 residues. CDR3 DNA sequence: TGTGCCAGTAGTAGAAGACTAGCGGGAGGGCCGATCTCCTACGAGCAGTACTTC. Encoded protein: CASSRRLAGGPISYEQYF.

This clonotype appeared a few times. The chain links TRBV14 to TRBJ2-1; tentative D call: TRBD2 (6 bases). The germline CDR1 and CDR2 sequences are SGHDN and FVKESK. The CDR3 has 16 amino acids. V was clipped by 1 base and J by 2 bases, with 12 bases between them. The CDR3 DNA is TGTGCCAGCAGCCAAGTATTACTAGCCCCCTACAATGAGCAGTTCTTC. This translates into CASSQVLLAPYNEQFF.

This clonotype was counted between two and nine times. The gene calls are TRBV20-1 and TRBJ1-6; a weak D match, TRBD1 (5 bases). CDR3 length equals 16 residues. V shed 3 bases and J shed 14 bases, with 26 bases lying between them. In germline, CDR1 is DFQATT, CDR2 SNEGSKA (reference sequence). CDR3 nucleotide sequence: TGCAGTGCTAGGCTTACAGGAACCTCATTCCGGCCTACCCTCCACTTT. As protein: CSARLTGTSFRPTLHF.

CDR3 DNA: TGCAGCTCCCGGAGGGGGAGTTCGTACAATGAGCAGTTCTTC. Its translation: CSSRRGSSYNEQFF. The chain employs TRBV29-1 and TRBJ2-1; D might be TRBD1 or TRBD2, each matching 6 bases. Trimming removed 8 bases from V and 4 bases from J, with 18 bases in between. Per germline, CDR1 SQVTM and CDR2 ANQGSEA. The CDR3 runs 14 residues.

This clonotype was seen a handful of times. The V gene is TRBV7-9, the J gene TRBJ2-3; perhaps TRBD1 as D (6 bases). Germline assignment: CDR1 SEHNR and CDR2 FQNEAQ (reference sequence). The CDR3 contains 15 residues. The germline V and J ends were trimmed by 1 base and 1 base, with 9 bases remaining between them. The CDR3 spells CASSLGEGGTDTQYF. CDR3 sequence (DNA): TGTGCCAGCAGCTTAGGAGAGGGGGGCACAGATACGCAGTATTTT. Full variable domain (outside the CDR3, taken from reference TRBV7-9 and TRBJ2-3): DTGVSQNPRHKITKRGQNVTFRCDPISEHNRLYWYRQTLGQGPEFLTYFQNEAQLEKSRLLSDRFSAERPKGSFSTLEIQRTEQGDSAMYLCASSLGEGGTDTQYFGPGTRLTVL.

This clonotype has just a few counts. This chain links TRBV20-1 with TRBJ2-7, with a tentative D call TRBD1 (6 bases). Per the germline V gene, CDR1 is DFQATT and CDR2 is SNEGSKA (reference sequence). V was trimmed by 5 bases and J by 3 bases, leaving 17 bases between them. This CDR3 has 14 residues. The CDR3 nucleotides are TGCAGTGCTCGGCCGTCCGGGGACATCTACGAGCAGTACTTC. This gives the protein CSARPSGDIYEQYF.

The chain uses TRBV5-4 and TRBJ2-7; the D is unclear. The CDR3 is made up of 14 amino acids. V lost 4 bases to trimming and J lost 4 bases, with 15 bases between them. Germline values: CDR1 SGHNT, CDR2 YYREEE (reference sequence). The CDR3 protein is CASSPTSAAYEQYF. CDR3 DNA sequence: TGTGCCAGCAGCCCTACCTCAGCAGCGTACGAGCAGTACTTC.

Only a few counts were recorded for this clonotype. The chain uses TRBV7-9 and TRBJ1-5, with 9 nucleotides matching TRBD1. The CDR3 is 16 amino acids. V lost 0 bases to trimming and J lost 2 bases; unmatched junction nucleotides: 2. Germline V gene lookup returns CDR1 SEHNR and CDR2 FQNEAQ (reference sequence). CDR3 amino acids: CASSLADRGRNQPQHF. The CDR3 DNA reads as TGTGCCAGCAGCTTAGCGGACAGGGGACGCAATCAGCCCCAGCATTTT. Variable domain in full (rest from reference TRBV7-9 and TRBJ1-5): DTGVSQNPRHKITKRGQNVTFRCDPISEHNRLYWYRQTLGQGPEFLTYFQNEAQLEKSRLLSDRFSAERPKGSFSTLEIQRTEQGDSAMYLCASSLADRGRNQPQHFGDGTRLSIL.

The CDR3 nucleotides are TGCAGCGTTGAAGATCCAGCGGGGGACACAGATACGCAGTATTTT. Translating it yields CSVEDPAGDTDTQYF. This chain connects TRBV29-1 to TRBJ2-3; 8 bases map to TRBD2. Germline V gene data show CDR1 as SQVTM and CDR2 as ANQGSEA. V trimming: 0 bases; J trimming: 2 bases; junction bases outside the gene matches: 4. This CDR3 contains 15 residues.

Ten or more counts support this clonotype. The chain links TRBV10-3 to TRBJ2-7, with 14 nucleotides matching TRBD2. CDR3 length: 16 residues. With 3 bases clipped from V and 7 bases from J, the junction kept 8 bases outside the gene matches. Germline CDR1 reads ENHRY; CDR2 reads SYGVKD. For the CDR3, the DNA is TGTGCCATCAGTGATATCCCGGGACTAGCGGGAGTTGAGCAGTACTTC. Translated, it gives CAISDIPGLAGVEQYF.

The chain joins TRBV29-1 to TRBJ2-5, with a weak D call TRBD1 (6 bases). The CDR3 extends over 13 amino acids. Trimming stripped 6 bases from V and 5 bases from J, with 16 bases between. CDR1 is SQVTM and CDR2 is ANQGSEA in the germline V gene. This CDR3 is CSVYPGQFETQYF. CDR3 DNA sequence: TGCAGCGTATACCCGGGACAATTCGAGACCCAGTACTTC.